This T cell receptor beta chain is drawn from a study of post-analysis software for immune sequencing data (dated by TCRdb to about 2015). For the wider study: Recorded disease courses included relapsing-remitting, secondary progressive and progressive-relapsing multiple sclerosis, with some patients lacking subtype annotation. The patient repertoires were set against under 12 previously published healthy control repertoires from donors whose ages ranged from about 6 to 25 years. A subset of samples was prepared in parallel using single-end sample barcoding, then pooled and co-amplified after Illumina adapter ligation.

Findings and caveats that apply to the study as a whole: Normalized Chao1 diversity was significantly lower in multiple sclerosis patients than controls, suggesting substantial peripheral T-cell clonal expansion. When samples were clustered directly using the F measure, samples prepared in the same batch co-clustered strongly, which prompted a batch-effect correction. Roughly 5 TRBV segments, including TRBV5-6, TRBV5-1 and TRBV20-1, were significantly more frequent in patients than controls. The control group was slightly older than the multiple sclerosis patient group.

Measured from the cysteine to the phenylalanine, the CDR3 is 13 residues long. The read is trimmed to its CDR3 DNA, 39 bases read in frame from base 1. Sequences SEHNR (CDR1) and FQNEAQ (CDR2) are obtained from the germline V gene (reference sequence). The germline V and J ends show losses of 1 base and 10 bases respectively, and no gene match explains 6 bases of the junction. This clonotype was observed a handful of times. Its binding antigen is unknown. Base qualities are not at hand, and no much larger clone is one base apart. To demonstrate the VDJtools post-analysis software, the study profiled TCR beta repertoires from the peripheral blood of 10 to 15 young patients with multiple sclerosis. The multiple sclerosis patients were children and adolescents ranging in age from roughly 6 to 16 years. Preparation of the library involved PCR. Data came from an Illumina HiSeq 2500. To reduce PCR and sequencing biases, unique molecular identifiers were built into the TCR beta cDNA libraries. Approximately 500,000 cDNA molecules were obtained per 1 to 10 million input T cells, so each molecule approximated one T cell. The patient libraries were prepared and sequenced using the same protocol as the earlier healthy control dataset. Within a given batch, samples were prepared together, multiplexed and sequenced on the same HiSeq lane. As for the original processing: MIGEC was used to process the raw barcoded reads, and molecular identifier groups with only a single read were discarded before consensus assembly and CDR3 extraction. Clonotype tables were post-analysed with VDJtools, normalizing diversity by down-sampling all datasets to the smallest sample size. To correct batch-related cross-sample contamination, repertoire overlap clustering matched CDR3 amino acid sequences but not nucleotide sequences. TCRdb reanalyzed the raw reads on its own, using fastp at Q25 for trimming and MiXCR for clone calling, and kept in-frame beta chains. Each entry is one CDR3 protein sequence, shown with its most common DNA and genes. Clone size and V and J calls follow TCRdb, not the original study. A total of about 800,000 distinct CDR3 sequences appear in this sample, roughly 30% of them only once. Approximately 0.55% of the sample rests with the top ten.

This clonotype originated in a girl aged 10-17 years with multiple sclerosis. This receptor chain uses TRBV7-9 and TRBJ1-1, and TRBD1 aligns with 7 junction nucleotides. Sequenced input: blood. The CDR3 here reads CASSLELPGGAFF. The sequenced DNA is TGTGCCAGCAGCTTAGAATTGCCAGGGGGAGCTTTCTTT.